The sequence of this TCR beta chain was determined in a study of T-cell reconstitution after alpha-beta-depleted transplantation in children. The CDR3 totals 14 residues. Germline V lookup: CDR1 SGDLS, CDR2 YYNGEE. The V and J ends lost 0 bases and 6 bases respectively, with 9 bases between them. Molecular barcoding with unique molecular identifiers was used for the TCRbeta library. TCRdb independently ran MiXCR on the PCR reads; one entry per CDR3 protein. The sample consists of under 450,000 distinct CDR3 sequences, 10% to 15% of them appearing once. The V gene is TRBV9, the J gene TRBJ2-2; D uncertain. The sequence derives from a human donor who donated a stem cell graft to a child with Fanconi anemia. The source was PBMCs, collected from the stem cell graft. This chain's CDR3 is CASSVDGRPGELFF. The CDR3 DNA follows: TGTGCCAGCAGCGTAGACGGCCGCCCCGGGGAGCTGTTTTTT.